What follows are 2 T cell receptor beta chains derived from one specimen sequenced in a study of CD8+ T cells in alopecia areata. The sample's treatment: oral pan-JAK inhibitor, 5-10 mg twice daily. Investigators isolated RNA and reverse transcribed it into cDNA to act as the sequencing template. Only in-frame clones appear in the TCRdb table, and some are missing; sequencing was by immunoSEQ multiplex PCR. The table includes 90,000 to 100,000 clones, 50% to 75% detected once. The material was CD8+ T cells sorted from blood, obtained at week 4, from a patient treated with tofacitinib. The receptor set was obtained from a human donor with alopecia areata.

The rearrangement uses TRBV2 and TRBJ1-2, with D perhaps TRBD1 (5 bases). CDR3 length: 15 amino acids. V lost 6 bases and J lost 4, with 18 bases in between. CDR1 and CDR2 from the germline V gene are SNHLY and FYNNEI. The CDR3 sequence is CASRPPQGTIYGYTF. DNA for the CDR3: TGTGCCAGCAGGCCACCTCAAGGGACGATCTATGGCTACACCTTC.

This clone was seen a few times. The V gene is TRBV25-1, the J gene TRBJ2-7; TRBD1 aligns across 7 bases. The junction had 7 bases not matched to a gene; V was cut back by 7 bases and J by 1 base. The CDR3 is 14 amino acids. Germline V gene lookup returns CDR1 MGHDK and CDR2 SYGVNS. This CDR3 is CASTETGSSYEQYF. In DNA form, the CDR3 reads TGTGCCAGCACCGAGACAGGGAGTTCCTACGAGCAGTACTTC.